The present TCR beta chain was sequenced within a study of identical twins. MiXCR was run by TCRdb on the 5' RACE reads, yielding one entry per CDR3 protein. Of roughly 250,000 distinct CDR3 sequences in the sample, about 7% were seen once. V gave up 2 bases and J gave up 9 bases; unmatched junction bases: 8. The CDR3 extends over 15 amino acids. Germline V lookup: CDR1 MNHEY, CDR2 SVGEGT. This same sample was also part of a study on yellow fever vaccine responses in identical twins.

The V and J genes are TRBV6-2 or TRBV6-3 and TRBJ2-1, with 9 bases that match TRBD2. Material for sequencing was memory (CD45RO+) T cells sorted from blood. The clonotype originates from a woman aged 18-29 years in good health. The CDR3 DNA reads TGTGCCAGCAGTTACCGCGGGGGGGCCCGAAGTGAGCAGTTCTTC. It is translated as CASSYRGGARSEQFF.